The source of this TCR beta chain is a study of blood T cell repertoires in COVID-19. Turning to the study itself: Samples came from the United States, Italy and Spain, spanning acute and convalescent COVID-19.

Measured with immunoSEQ multiplex PCR; TCRdb has only the in-frame clones, and not every one. Among a few hundred thousand clones listed, 85% were seen once. Germline loops: CDR1 SGHNT, CDR2 YYREEE (reference sequence). The J segment lost 6 bases and the V segment lost 0 bases, leaving 4 bases of the junction unmatched. The CDR3 consists of 14 residues. The cohort comprised adults aged about 18 to 100 years residing in about two dozen US areas. Participants' own reports of clinical history determined their cohort assignment. A case of COVID-19 had been met by exposed participants within 2 weeks before study entry.

The source is a woman aged 45 to 65 who had been exposed to COVID-19. This rearrangement joins TRBV5-4 to TRBJ2-3; TRBD2 matches at 7 bases. Material: PBMCs or T cells enriched from blood (not recorded which). CDR3 bases: TGTGCCAGCAGCTTGGAGCGGGGAAGGGATACGCAGTATTTT. This sequence encodes CASSLERGRDTQYF. Full variable domain (remainder filled in from reference TRBV5-4 and TRBJ2-3): ETGVTQSPTHLIKTRGQQVTLRCSSQSGHNTVSWYQQALGQGPQFIFQYYREEENGRGNFPPRFSGLQFPNYSSELNVNALELDDSALYLCASSLERGRDTQYFGPGTRLTVL.